This T cell receptor (beta chain) was identified during a study of molecular identifiers for immune sequencing clone quantification. Regarding the study as a whole: Clones with over 20 RNA copies captured over 98% of effector molecules but under 1% of naive ones.

MiXCR, run by TCRdb on the PCR reads, gives a single entry per CDR3 protein. The table records approximately 590,000 distinct CDR3 sequences, about 25% of them present only once. The CD8+CD4-CCR7+CD45RA+ phenotype defined the sorted naive CD8 T cells. The CDR3 sequence is 15 residues long. Germline CDR1 reads MNHEY; CDR2 reads SVGEGT. Concerning this clonotype itself: Its antigen remains unidentified. The junction and the germline gene differ at one end; a read error may be behind it.

The rearrangement uses TRBV6-2 or TRBV6-3 and TRBJ2-5; TRBD2 matches 10 bases. This TCR derives from a human donor in good health. Some libraries in this study had Jurkat cell RNA spiked in. The specimen was naive CD8+ T cells from blood, with Jurkat cell RNA spiked in. Subset specified: FACS-sorted CD8+CD4-CCR7+CD45RA+ naive T cells. CDR3 in amino acids: CAGSLSGGAQETQYF. The CDR3 DNA follows: TGTGCCGGCAGTCTCAGCGGGGGGGCCCAAGAGACCCAGTACTTC.